The rows below give T cell receptor beta chains drawn from one sample of a study of beta chain features in type 1 diabetes. Generated by immunoSEQ multiplex PCR, the TCRdb table keeps only in-frame clones and is missing some. The table shows more than 110,000 clones, with less than 9% occurring only once. Sequencing was performed on central memory CD4+ T cells from blood. These TCRs come from a woman aged 25-40 years in good health. The CDR3 runs from the conserved cysteine through the conserved F or W. Fields, in order: J gene, V gene, D gene, clone size, CDR3 protein, CDR3 DNA. D genes are given only for firm matches. Size tells how often a clone was seen (once, few, many) or the class of an expanded clone, and some rows leave it out.

TRBJ1-2 TRBV5-1 NA many CASSFETADYTF TGCGCCAGCAGTTTTGAGACTGCGGACTACACCTTC
TRBJ2-7 TRBV28 TRBD1 many CASSLPGQGSYEQYF TGTGCCAGCAGTCTCCCGGGACAGGGTTCCTACGAGCAGTACTTC
TRBJ1-2 TRBV7-2 NA NA CASSLSRQTSNYGYTF TGTGCCAGCAGCTTATCCCGACAGACATCTAACTATGGCTACACCTTC
TRBJ2-5 TRBV4-1 TRBD2 few CASSQDTRAGGRQETQYF TGCGCCAGCAGCCAAGACACCAGAGCGGGAGGCCGGCAAGAGACCCAGTACTTC
TRBJ2-7 TRBV4-2 TRBD1 few CASSQGGTGNGYEQYF TGTGCCAGCAGCCAAGGGGGGACAGGGAACGGCTACGAGCAGTACTTC
TRBJ2-1 TRBV6-5 NA few CASSKTHSSYNEQFF TGTGCCAGCAGTAAGACACATTCCTCCTACAATGAGCAGTTCTTC
TRBJ2-2 TRBV19 NA NA CASSISVAGELFF TGTGCCAGTAGTATTTCGGTGGCCGGGGAGCTGTTTTTT
TRBJ2-7 TRBV5-4 TRBD2 few CASSWAPLAGGGYEQYF TGTGCCAGCAGCTGGGCACCACTAGCGGGAGGAGGCTACGAGCAGTACTTC
TRBJ2-7 TRBV30 TRBD1 few CAWRDRGLYEQYF TGTGCCTGGAGAGACAGGGGGCTATACGAGCAGTACTTC
TRBJ1-2 TRBV7-9 TRBD1 NA CASSYRDSSGYGYTF TGTGCCAGCAGCTACCGGGACAGCTCCGGATATGGCTACACCTTC
TRBJ2-5 TRBV30 TRBD2 few CAWTSPSGSETQYF TGTGCCTGGACATCCCCTAGCGGGAGCGAGACCCAGTACTTC
TRBJ2-5 TRBV28 TRBD1 NA CASSTYMDRGGVGETQYF TGTGCCAGCAGCACCTACATGGACAGGGGAGGGGTTGGTGAGACCCAGTACTTC
TRBJ2-4 TRBV2 TRBD1 NA CASSRDRGQAKNIQYF TGTGCCAGCAGCCGGGACAGGGGGCAGGCCAAAAACATTCAGTACTTC
TRBJ1-1 TRBV30 NA many CAWSRRRTEAFF TGTGCCTGGAGTCGTCGGAGGACTGAAGCTTTCTTT
TRBJ2-1 TRBV5-4 TRBD2 NA CASSFRSGKNEQFF TGTGCCAGCAGCTTTCGCAGCGGGAAAAATGAGCAGTTCTTC
TRBJ2-3 TRBV5-1 NA few CASSLGVRETTDTQYF TGCGCCAGCAGCTTGGGGGTCAGGGAAACCACAGATACGCAGTATTTT
TRBJ2-5 TRBV7-2 TRBD1 few CASSPGQGFEETQYF TGTGCCAGCAGCCCAGGACAGGGCTTTGAAGAGACCCAGTACTTC
TRBJ2-5 TRBV11-2 NA few CASSLGGGQETQYF TGTGCCAGCAGCTTAGGAGGGGGACAAGAGACCCAGTACTTC
TRBJ1-5 TRBV10-3 NA few CAISETRAYSNQPQHF TGTGCCATCAGTGAGACCAGGGCGTACAGCAATCAGCCCCAGCATTTT
TRBJ2-7 TRBV5-6 TRBD1 few CASSGQGAPLGYEQYF TGTGCCAGCAGCGGGCAGGGGGCACCCCTTGGGTACGAGCAGTACTTC
TRBJ2-5 TRBV4-1 NA NA CASSQAGGGGETQYF TGCGCCAGCAGCCAAGCGGGGGGAGGGGGAGAGACCCAGTACTTC
TRBJ2-1 TRBV5-1 NA many CASSLPRGGGEQFF TGCGCCAGCAGCTTGCCACGAGGGGGGGGTGAGCAGTTCTTC
TRBJ2-7 TRBV4-3 NA few CASSQGTGELYEQYF TGCGCCAGCAGCCAAGGTACGGGGGAGCTCTACGAGCAGTACTTC
TRBJ1-4 TRBV9 TRBD1 few CASSVQGQGNEKLFF TGTGCCAGCAGCGTACAGGGACAGGGAAATGAAAAACTGTTTTTT
TRBJ1-1 TRBV4-3 NA NA CASSQDPGSGGGRGNTEAFF TGCGCCAGCAGCCAAGATCCAGGCTCGGGGGGCGGCCGGGGGAACACTGAAGCTTTCTTT
TRBJ2-7 TRBV15 TRBD1 NA CATSRDRGQGFEQYF TGTGCCACCAGCAGAGATCGGGGACAGGGCTTCGAGCAGTACTTC
TRBJ2-5 TRBV11-2 NA NA CASSLSPFVMETQYF TGTGCCAGCAGCTTAAGCCCCTTCGTTATGGAGACCCAGTACTTC
TRBJ2-7 TRBV4-2 NA NA CASSHRQDEQYF TGTGCCAGCAGCCATAGACAGGACGAGCAGTACTTC
TRBJ2-1 TRBV2 TRBD1 few CASSEARQGGQFF TGTGCCAGCAGTGAAGCGAGACAGGGTGGGCAGTTCTTC
TRBJ1-1 TRBV7-3 NA NA CASSLMGAGNTEAFF TGTGCCAGCAGCTTAATGGGGGCCGGGAACACTGAAGCTTTCTTT
TRBJ2-7 TRBV9 NA many CASSVARYNGYSYEQYF TGTGCCAGCAGCGTAGCGAGGTATAACGGCTACTCCTACGAGCAGTACTTC
TRBJ2-5 TRBV6-5 TRBD1 few CASRGDRAKTQYF TGTGCCAGCAGAGGGGACAGGGCGAAGACCCAGTACTTC
TRBJ1-2 TRBV28 NA NA CASSSTLSGYGYTF TGTGCCAGCAGTTCCACGCTATCCGGTTATGGCTACACCTTC
TRBJ2-1 TRBV13 TRBD2 few CASSPLGTSGSNNEQFF TGTGCCAGCAGCCCGCTAGGGACTAGCGGGTCTAACAATGAGCAGTTCTTC
TRBJ2-7 TRBV5-1 TRBD2 few CASSAGGSSYEQYF TGCGCCAGCAGCGCGGGAGGAAGCTCCTACGAGCAGTACTTC
TRBJ1-5 TRBV6-6 TRBD1 NA CASSTGTGGNQPQHF TGTGCCAGCAGTACCGGGACAGGAGGCAATCAGCCCCAGCATTTT
TRBJ2-1 TRBV7-9 NA NA CASSFSAGIEYYNEQFF TGTGCCAGCAGCTTCTCCGCCGGGATAGAGTATTACAATGAGCAGTTCTTC
TRBJ1-4 TRBV5-4 NA few CASSLGTPTNEKLFF TGTGCCAGCAGCCTGGGGACACCCACTAATGAAAAACTGTTTTTT
TRBJ1-2 TRBV27 NA NA CASSPRPRGYGYTF TGTGCCAGCAGTCCGAGGCCAAGGGGCTATGGCTACACCTTC
TRBJ1-2 TRBV28 NA NA CASIQLGQGNYGYTF TGTGCCAGCATCCAGCTTGGCCAGGGTAACTATGGCTACACCTTC
TRBJ2-1 TRBV4-2 NA NA CASSQRSGDHNEQFF TGTGCCAGCAGCCAAAGGTCAGGGGACCACAATGAGCAGTTCTTC
TRBJ2-7 TRBV18 TRBD2 few CASSPPGGSEQYF TGTGCCAGCTCTCCCCCGGGGGGGAGCGAGCAGTACTTC
TRBJ2-1 TRBV4-3 TRBD2 NA CASSQDATSGKYNEQFF TGCGCCAGCAGCCAAGATGCGACTAGCGGGAAATACAATGAGCAGTTCTTC
TRBJ1-1 TRBV4-2 NA few CASSQAPGSNTEAFF TGTGCCAGCAGCCAAGCTCCAGGGTCAAACACTGAAGCTTTCTTT
TRBJ2-2 TRBV4-1 TRBD1 few CASSQASTGGHGELFF TGCGCCAGCAGCCAAGCGTCGACAGGGGGGCACGGGGAGCTGTTTTTT